Listed below are T cell receptor beta chains from one sample, sequenced in a study of human T cells and chemical hapten exposure. TCRdb redid the calling of the 5' RACE reads with MiXCR, one entry per CDR3 protein. The sample shows some 78,000 distinct CDR3 sequences, more than 7% of them seen only once. These receptors were obtained from a male donor in good health. Each CDR3 is given with its conserved first and last residue. Each record gives: clone size, V gene, J gene, D gene, CDR3 protein, CDR3 DNA. A D gene is named only where the DNA matches it firmly. The size field is filled for only some rows; it gives once, few, many or a size class.

clone size: NA
V gene: TRBV2
J gene: TRBJ2-7
D gene: TRBD1
CDR3 protein: CASSEGTGAYEQYF
CDR3 DNA: TGTGCCAGCAGCGAAGGAACAGGGGCCTACGAGCAGTACTTC

clone size: many
V gene: TRBV5-1
J gene: TRBJ2-1
D gene: TRBD1
CDR3 protein: CASSPSPGTGNNEQFF
CDR3 DNA: TGCGCCAGCAGCCCGTCTCCCGGGACAGGAAACAATGAGCAGTTCTTC

clone size: many
V gene: TRBV5-1
J gene: TRBJ2-5
D gene: NA
CDR3 protein: CASSLGQDMETQYF
CDR3 DNA: TGCGCCAGCAGCTTAGGGCAGGATATGGAGACCCAGTACTTC

clone size: NA
V gene: TRBV7-2
J gene: TRBJ2-5
D gene: NA
CDR3 protein: CASSLGGGGKETQYF
CDR3 DNA: TGTGCCAGCAGCTTAGGCGGAGGTGGAAAAGAGACCCAGTACTTC

clone size: many
V gene: TRBV9
J gene: TRBJ1-4
D gene: NA
CDR3 protein: CASSDPSAANEKLFF
CDR3 DNA: TGTGCCAGCAGCGACCCAAGTGCGGCTAATGAAAAACTGTTTTTT

clone size: few
V gene: TRBV7-9
J gene: TRBJ2-3
D gene: NA
CDR3 protein: CASSLARDSTDTQYF
CDR3 DNA: TGTGCCAGCAGCTTAGCCCGGGACTCGACAGATACGCAGTATTTT

clone size: NA
V gene: TRBV7-2
J gene: TRBJ2-3
D gene: TRBD1
CDR3 protein: CASSLGQGRVDTQYF
CDR3 DNA: TGTGCCAGCAGCTTAGGACAGGGTAGAGTAGATACGCAGTATTTT

clone size: many
V gene: TRBV5-5
J gene: TRBJ1-5
D gene: NA
CDR3 protein: CASSLAWDGGLNQPQHF
CDR3 DNA: TGTGCCAGCAGCTTGGCCTGGGATGGGGGCCTCAATCAGCCCCAGCATTTT

clone size: few
V gene: TRBV19
J gene: TRBJ2-2
D gene: TRBD1
CDR3 protein: CASSISQGVTGELFF
CDR3 DNA: TGTGCCAGTAGTATTTCACAGGGGGTCACCGGGGAGCTGTTTTTT

clone size: many
V gene: TRBV20-1
J gene: TRBJ2-1
D gene: TRBD2
CDR3 protein: CSAHSGETDHNEQFF
CDR3 DNA: TGCAGTGCCCATAGCGGGGAGACAGATCACAATGAGCAGTTCTTC

clone size: many
V gene: TRBV4-2
J gene: TRBJ2-3
D gene: NA
CDR3 protein: CASSQDRTLPPGANTDTQYF
CDR3 DNA: TGTGCCAGCAGCCAAGATAGGACCCTACCGCCGGGGGCAAACACAGATACGCAGTATTTT

clone size: NA
V gene: TRBV6-6
J gene: TRBJ1-1
D gene: NA
CDR3 protein: CASSYSSSGTEAFF
CDR3 DNA: TGTGCCAGCAGTTACTCGTCATCGGGGACTGAAGCTTTCTTT

clone size: many
V gene: TRBV20-1
J gene: TRBJ1-2
D gene: TRBD1
CDR3 protein: CSASAVGQGPNGYTF
CDR3 DNA: TGCAGTGCTAGTGCAGTGGGACAGGGCCCAAATGGCTACACCTTC

clone size: few
V gene: TRBV6-2/TRBV6-3
J gene: TRBJ1-1
D gene: TRBD1
CDR3 protein: CASLRGRRAFF
CDR3 DNA: TGTGCCAGCTTGAGGGGGCGCAGGGCTTTCTTT

clone size: many
V gene: TRBV27
J gene: TRBJ1-2
D gene: TRBD1
CDR3 protein: CATRQGARGYTF
CDR3 DNA: TGTGCCACCAGACAGGGGGCGCGTGGCTACACCTTC

clone size: few
V gene: TRBV5-1
J gene: TRBJ1-5
D gene: NA
CDR3 protein: CASSLGQGGGQPQHF
CDR3 DNA: TGCGCCAGCAGCTTGGGGCAGGGAGGTGGTCAGCCCCAGCATTTT

clone size: few
V gene: TRBV4-2
J gene: TRBJ2-3
D gene: TRBD1
CDR3 protein: CASSQGGQGARDTQYF
CDR3 DNA: TGTGCCAGCAGCCAAGGCGGACAGGGGGCACGGGATACGCAGTATTTT

clone size: medium-sized
V gene: TRBV4-3
J gene: TRBJ2-2
D gene: TRBD2
CDR3 protein: CASSQVISGETGELFF
CDR3 DNA: TGCGCCAGCAGCCAAGTGATCAGCGGGGAAACCGGGGAGCTGTTTTTT

clone size: NA
V gene: TRBV7-9
J gene: TRBJ1-4
D gene: NA
CDR3 protein: CASSFVGSNEKLFF
CDR3 DNA: TGTGCCAGCAGCTTTGTTGGGAGTAATGAAAAACTGTTTTTT

clone size: few
V gene: TRBV7-2
J gene: TRBJ2-3
D gene: NA
CDR3 protein: CASSFIDTQYF
CDR3 DNA: TGTGCCAGCAGCTTTATAGATACGCAGTATTTT

clone size: few
V gene: TRBV12-3/TRBV12-4
J gene: TRBJ1-1
D gene: NA
CDR3 protein: CASSLYWNTEAFF
CDR3 DNA: TGTGCCAGCAGTTTGTACTGGAACACTGAAGCTTTCTTT

clone size: few
V gene: TRBV20-1
J gene: TRBJ2-7
D gene: TRBD2
CDR3 protein: CSARRRTSGSYEQYF
CDR3 DNA: TGCAGTGCTAGACGACGGACTAGCGGATCCTACGAGCAGTACTTC

clone size: NA
V gene: TRBV20-1
J gene: TRBJ1-4
D gene: NA
CDR3 protein: CSTPWGANQEPTNEKLFF
CDR3 DNA: TGCAGTACCCCTTGGGGGGCGAATCAAGAACCAACTAATGAAAAACTGTTTTTT

clone size: NA
V gene: TRBV25-1
J gene: TRBJ2-7
D gene: NA
CDR3 protein: CASSDIGSRYEQYF
CDR3 DNA: TGTGCCAGCAGTGACATCGGCAGCCGTTACGAGCAGTACTTC

clone size: NA
V gene: TRBV9
J gene: TRBJ2-3
D gene: TRBD2
CDR3 protein: CVSSVEGGTSGGLTDTQYF
CDR3 DNA: TGTGTCAGCAGCGTAGAGGGGGGGACTAGCGGGGGGCTCACAGATACGCAGTATTTT

clone size: few
V gene: TRBV5-4
J gene: TRBJ2-2
D gene: TRBD1
CDR3 protein: CASSPGQGALTGELFF
CDR3 DNA: TGTGCCAGCAGCCCAGGACAGGGGGCGCTAACCGGGGAGCTGTTTTTT

clone size: few
V gene: TRBV7-9
J gene: TRBJ1-1
D gene: NA
CDR3 protein: CASSPKNTEAFF
CDR3 DNA: TGTGCCAGCAGCCCGAAGAACACTGAAGCTTTCTTT

clone size: NA
V gene: TRBV25-1
J gene: TRBJ1-6
D gene: NA
CDR3 protein: CASREGDSQNSPLHF
CDR3 DNA: TGTGCCAGCAGGGAAGGCGACAGTCAAAATTCACCCCTCCACTTT

clone size: few
V gene: TRBV5-6
J gene: TRBJ1-5
D gene: NA
CDR3 protein: CASSQRGKYSNQPQHF
CDR3 DNA: TGTGCCAGCAGCCAAAGGGGGAAATATAGCAATCAGCCCCAGCATTTT

clone size: few
V gene: TRBV27
J gene: TRBJ2-3
D gene: NA
CDR3 protein: CASSLSRRAQYF
CDR3 DNA: TGTGCCAGCAGTTTATCGAGGAGGGCGCAGTATTTT

clone size: many
V gene: TRBV20-1
J gene: TRBJ2-1
D gene: TRBD2
CDR3 protein: CSASPLAGTYNEQFF
CDR3 DNA: TGCAGTGCTAGTCCCCTAGCGGGGACTTACAATGAGCAGTTCTTC

clone size: NA
V gene: TRBV11-2
J gene: TRBJ2-3
D gene: NA
CDR3 protein: CASSLEEVRYF
CDR3 DNA: TGTGCCAGCAGCTTAGAGGAGGTTAGGTATTTT

clone size: many
V gene: TRBV29-1
J gene: TRBJ2-3
D gene: NA
CDR3 protein: CSGLQADTQYF
CDR3 DNA: TGCAGCGGCCTACAGGCAGATACGCAGTATTTT

clone size: many
V gene: TRBV29-1
J gene: TRBJ2-7
D gene: NA
CDR3 protein: CSVGRRLSYEQYF
CDR3 DNA: TGCAGCGTTGGAAGGCGGCTCTCCTACGAGCAGTACTTC

clone size: NA
V gene: TRBV6-1
J gene: TRBJ2-5
D gene: TRBD2
CDR3 protein: CASSHTAGLAGTDQYF
CDR3 DNA: TGTGCCAGCAGTCATACCGCGGGGCTAGCGGGTACGGACCAGTACTTC

clone size: NA
V gene: TRBV6-5
J gene: TRBJ1-5
D gene: NA
CDR3 protein: CASSYADNQPQHF
CDR3 DNA: TGTGCCAGCAGTTACGCAGACAATCAGCCCCAGCATTTT

clone size: NA
V gene: TRBV20-1
J gene: TRBJ1-1
D gene: NA
CDR3 protein: CSARGTGMGRANTEAFF
CDR3 DNA: TGCAGTGCTAGAGGCACAGGGATGGGCCGGGCGAACACTGAAGCTTTCTTT

clone size: few
V gene: TRBV20-1
J gene: TRBJ2-3
D gene: NA
CDR3 protein: CSAALSGNTDTQYF
CDR3 DNA: TGCAGTGCTGCCCTTAGCGGCAACACAGATACGCAGTATTTT

clone size: NA
V gene: TRBV15
J gene: TRBJ2-3
D gene: NA
CDR3 protein: CATSRDRVADLDTQYF
CDR3 DNA: TGTGCCACCAGCAGAGATCGAGTGGCAGACTTAGATACGCAGTATTTT

clone size: many
V gene: TRBV20-1
J gene: TRBJ2-5
D gene: TRBD2
CDR3 protein: CSARDPLAGQETQYF
CDR3 DNA: TGCAGTGCTAGAGATCCCCTAGCGGGGCAAGAGACCCAGTACTTC

clone size: NA
V gene: TRBV7-9
J gene: TRBJ1-1
D gene: NA
CDR3 protein: CASSLEPGHSLNTEAFF
CDR3 DNA: TGTGCCAGCAGCTTAGAACCGGGACACTCCCTGAACACTGAAGCTTTCTTT

clone size: NA
V gene: TRBV11-1
J gene: TRBJ1-1
D gene: TRBD1
CDR3 protein: CASSLDWTGLWTEAFF
CDR3 DNA: TGTGCCAGCAGCTTAGACTGGACAGGGCTTTGGACTGAAGCTTTCTTT

clone size: few
V gene: TRBV20-1
J gene: TRBJ1-4
D gene: NA
CDR3 protein: CSALKGGKDEKLFF
CDR3 DNA: TGCAGTGCGTTAAAGGGGGGGAAGGACGAAAAACTGTTTTTT

clone size: NA
V gene: TRBV25-1
J gene: TRBJ1-1
D gene: TRBD1
CDR3 protein: CASSEGDRGRGAFF
CDR3 DNA: TGTGCCAGCAGTGAGGGGGACAGGGGGCGCGGAGCTTTCTTT

clone size: NA
V gene: TRBV12-3/TRBV12-4
J gene: TRBJ2-1
D gene: TRBD2
CDR3 protein: CASRPFPGLAGESGIYNEQFF
CDR3 DNA: TGTGCCAGCAGACCCTTTCCGGGACTAGCGGGAGAGTCCGGAATCTACAATGAGCAGTTCTTC

clone size: many
V gene: TRBV12-3/TRBV12-4
J gene: TRBJ2-2
D gene: TRBD2
CDR3 protein: CASGQLAGAPGELFF
CDR3 DNA: TGTGCCAGCGGCCAGCTAGCGGGAGCCCCCGGGGAGCTGTTTTTT

clone size: many
V gene: TRBV12-3/TRBV12-4
J gene: TRBJ2-1
D gene: TRBD1
CDR3 protein: CASSPDRGIYNEQFF
CDR3 DNA: TGTGCCAGCAGTCCCGACAGGGGAATCTACAATGAGCAGTTCTTC